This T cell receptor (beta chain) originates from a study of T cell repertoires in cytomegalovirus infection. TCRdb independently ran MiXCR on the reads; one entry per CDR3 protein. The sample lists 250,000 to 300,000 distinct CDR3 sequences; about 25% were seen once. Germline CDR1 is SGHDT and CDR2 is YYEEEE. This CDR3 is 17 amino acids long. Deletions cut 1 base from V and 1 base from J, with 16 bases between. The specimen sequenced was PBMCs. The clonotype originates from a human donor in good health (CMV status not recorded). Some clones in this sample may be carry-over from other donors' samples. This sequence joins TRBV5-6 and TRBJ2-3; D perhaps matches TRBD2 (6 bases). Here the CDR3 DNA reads TGTGCCAGCAGCTTGCTCGGGGGACGAGAAGGCACAGATACGCAGTATTTT. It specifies CASSLLGGREGTDTQYF. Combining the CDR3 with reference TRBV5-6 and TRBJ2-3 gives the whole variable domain DAGVTQSPTHLIKTRGQQVTLRCSPKSGHDTVSWYQQALGQGPQFIFQYYEEEERQRGNFPDRFSGHQFPNYSSELNVNALLLGDSALYLCASSLLGGREGTDTQYFGPGTRLTVL.